The clone carrying this TCR beta chain was counted many times. Its antigen remains unknown. TCRdb ran MiXCR on the reads and lists one entry per CDR3 protein. Found here are around 740,000 distinct CDR3 sequences, 35% to 45% of them singletons; the top ten hold roughly 2.9%. The sample originates from a study of T cell repertoires in cytomegalovirus infection. Study summary: Shared public TCR beta signatures pointed to both CMV infection and a matching HLA type.

The V and J ends lost 6 bases and 1 base respectively, with 18 bases between them. This CDR3 is built from 16 residues. Germline lookup yields CDR1 SGHVS and CDR2 FQNEAQ. Study findings and constraints: HLA-C-restricted CMV-specific TCR beta clonotypes were dominant in the ex vivo response. Frequencies of public TCR beta families were cumulated, and this identified carriers of CMV plus the relevant HLA.

The receptor comes from a human donor in good health (CMV status not recorded). Some clones in this sample may be carry-over from other donors' samples. This chain connects TRBV7-8 to TRBJ2-5; D possibly corresponds to TRBD2 (6 bases). The sample comprised PBMCs. CDR3 loop: CASSPPGRTFQETQYF. CDR3 bases: TGTGCCAGCAGTCCACCGGGGAGGACTTTCCAAGAGACCCAGTACTTC.